These 11 T cell receptor beta chains share one sample of origin, sequenced in a study of blood T cell repertoires in COVID-19. Produced via immunoSEQ multiplex PCR; TCRdb's table is partial and in-frame only. The top ten clones hold about 5.2% of a sample with 250,000 or so clones, roughly 86% of them seen once. The sample was peripheral blood. All receptors derive from a woman aged 60-70 years with COVID-19, enrolled during active disease.

The chain recombines TRBV6-2 or TRBV6-3 with TRBJ1-1; D is uncertain. This CDR3 is built from 14 residues. Between the trimmed V and J ends, which lost 3 bases and 0 bases, there was a span of 8 bases. CDR1 and CDR2 (germline): MNHEY, SVGEGT. This CDR3 is CASSYTALNTEAFF. CDR3 coding DNA: TGTGCCAGCAGTTATACAGCCTTGAACACTGAAGCTTTCTTT.

The sample holds one count of this clone. This chain joins TRBV5-1 and TRBJ1-1, with D possibly matching TRBD1 (5 bases). Germline CDR1 is SGHRS and CDR2 is YFSETQ. V was trimmed by 2 bases and J by 7 bases, leaving 12 bases between them. The CDR3 spans 13 residues. The CDR3 coding sequence is TGCGCCAGCAGCTTAGACAGTTTTAATGAAGCTTTCTTT. It encodes CASSLDSFNEAFF. Complete variable domain (other parts from reference TRBV5-1 and TRBJ1-1): KAGVTQTPRYLIKTRGQQVTLSCSPISGHRSVSWYQQTPGQGLQFLFEYFSETQRNKGNFPGRFSGRQFSNSRSEMNVSTLELGDSALYLCASSLDSFNEAFFGQGTRLTVV.

The table lists this clone with a count of one. The chain uses TRBV10-3 and TRBJ1-4; D possibly corresponds to TRBD1 (5 bases). This CDR3 contains 14 residues. The germline V gene has CDR1 ENHRY and CDR2 SYGVKD. With 6 bases removed from V and 6 bases from J, the gap between germline ends came to 14 bases. CDR3 in DNA: TGTGCCATCAGCCACGGGGGGAATTATGAAAAACTGTTTTTT. Protein sequence: CAISHGGNYEKLFF.

This rearrangement joins TRBV7-3 to TRBJ2-5; possible D gene TRBD2, 7 bases. The CDR3 totals 15 residues. V lost 5 bases and J lost 5, with 18 bases in between. Germline V gives CDR1 SGHTA, CDR2 FQGTGA. In DNA, the CDR3 is TGTGCCAGCAGCCCCATGGGGGGGCCGGGGGAGACCCAGTACTTC. Encoded protein: CASSPMGGPGETQYF.

The CDR3 DNA follows: TGTGCCACCAGTGATGCCCCGGGACAGGGCCAGTTCTTC. Protein product: CATSDAPGQGQFF. V and J are TRBV24-1 and TRBJ2-1; 9 positions agree with TRBD1. The CDR3 covers 13 residues. The germline V gene encodes CDR1 KGHDR and CDR2 SFDVKD. The J segment lost 13 bases and the V segment lost 3 bases, leaving 6 bases of the junction unmatched.

The chain employs TRBV5-1 and TRBJ1-5; TRBD1 matches at 11 bases. This CDR3 is built from 16 residues. CDR1 and CDR2 (germline): SGHRS, YFSETQ. V gave up 0 bases and J gave up 8 bases; unmatched junction bases: 7. CDR3 nucleotide sequence: TGCGCCAGCAGCTTGGCCGGACAGGGGGCGATGGAGCCCCAGCATTTT. Protein product: CASSLAGQGAMEPQHF. The variable domain in full, with the rest retrieved from reference TRBV5-1 and TRBJ1-5, is KAGVTQTPRYLIKTRGQQVTLSCSPISGHRSVSWYQQTPGQGLQFLFEYFSETQRNKGNFPGRFSGRQFSNSRSEMNVSTLELGDSALYLCASSLAGQGAMEPQHFGDGTRLSIL.

This rearrangement joins TRBV6-6 to TRBJ2-3, with TRBD2 matching over 9 bases. This CDR3 is built from 17 residues. With 5 bases clipped from V and 0 bases from J, the junction kept 9 bases outside the gene matches. CDR1 MNHNY and CDR2 SVGAGI come from the germline V gene (reference sequence). The CDR3 DNA follows: TGTGCCAGCAGTCCTATGGCGGGAGGGTCTAGCACAGATACGCAGTATTTT. It is translated as CASSPMAGGSSTDTQYF.

This rearrangement joins TRBV19 to TRBJ1-5, with 9 nucleotides matching TRBD1. CDR3 length: 18 residues. Losses at the gene ends were 1 base for V and 0 bases for J; bases not matched to a gene: 7. Germline loops: CDR1 LNHDA, CDR2 SQIVND (reference sequence). The CDR3: CASSIAGTGFYSNQPQHF. The CDR3 coding sequence is TGTGCCAGTAGTATAGCAGGGACAGGGTTCTATAGCAATCAGCCCCAGCATTTT.

The J gene is TRBJ1-2, the V gene TRBV7-9, with D maybe TRBD1 (5 bases). V dropped 2 bases and J dropped 0 bases, with 16 bases sitting between them. From germline, CDR1 is SEHNR and CDR2 FQNEAQ (reference sequence). CDR3 length: 17 residues. This chain's CDR3 is CASSLSTGWGTNYGYTF. DNA of the CDR3: TGTGCCAGCAGCTTATCTACAGGTTGGGGCACTAACTATGGCTACACCTTC.

This clone has a single count. The chain's CDR3 is CASSYKGSQIYGYTF. CDR3 DNA sequence: TGTGCCAGCAGTTACAAGGGGTCTCAGATCTATGGCTACACCTTC. This chain links TRBV6-2 or TRBV6-3 with TRBJ1-2; weak D call: TRBD1 (5 bases). V was clipped by 2 bases and J by 4 bases, with 14 bases between them. The CDR3 totals 15 residues. Germline values: CDR1 MNHEY, CDR2 SVGEGT.

The chain employs TRBV28 and TRBJ1-1; no definite D call. Trimming took 8 bases from V and 2 from J, leaving 6 bases between them. The CDR3 contains 11 residues. CDR1 and CDR2 (germline): MDHEN, SYDVKM. The CDR3 region is CASYRNTEAFF. The DNA of the CDR3 is TGTGCCAGCTATAGAAACACTGAAGCTTTCTTT. The full variable domain, in which reference TRBV28 and TRBJ1-1 provide the parts outside the CDR3, is DVKVTQSSRYLVKRTGEKVFLECVQDMDHENMFWYRQDPGLGLRLIYFSYDVKMKEKGDIPEGYSVSREKKERFSLILESASTNQTSMYLCASYRNTEAFFGQGTRLTVV.